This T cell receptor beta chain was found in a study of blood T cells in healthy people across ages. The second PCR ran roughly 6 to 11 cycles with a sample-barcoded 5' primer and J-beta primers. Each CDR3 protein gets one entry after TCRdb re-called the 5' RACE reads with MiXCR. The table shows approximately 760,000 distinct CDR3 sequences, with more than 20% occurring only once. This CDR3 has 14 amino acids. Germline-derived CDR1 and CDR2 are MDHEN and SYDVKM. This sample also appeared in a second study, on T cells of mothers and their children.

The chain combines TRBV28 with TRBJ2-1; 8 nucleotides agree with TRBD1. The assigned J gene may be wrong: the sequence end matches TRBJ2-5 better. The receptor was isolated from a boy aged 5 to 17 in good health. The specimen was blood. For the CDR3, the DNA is TGTGCCAGCATTAAACCAGGGGGCGGGGAGACCCAGTACTTC. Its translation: CASIKPGGGETQYF.